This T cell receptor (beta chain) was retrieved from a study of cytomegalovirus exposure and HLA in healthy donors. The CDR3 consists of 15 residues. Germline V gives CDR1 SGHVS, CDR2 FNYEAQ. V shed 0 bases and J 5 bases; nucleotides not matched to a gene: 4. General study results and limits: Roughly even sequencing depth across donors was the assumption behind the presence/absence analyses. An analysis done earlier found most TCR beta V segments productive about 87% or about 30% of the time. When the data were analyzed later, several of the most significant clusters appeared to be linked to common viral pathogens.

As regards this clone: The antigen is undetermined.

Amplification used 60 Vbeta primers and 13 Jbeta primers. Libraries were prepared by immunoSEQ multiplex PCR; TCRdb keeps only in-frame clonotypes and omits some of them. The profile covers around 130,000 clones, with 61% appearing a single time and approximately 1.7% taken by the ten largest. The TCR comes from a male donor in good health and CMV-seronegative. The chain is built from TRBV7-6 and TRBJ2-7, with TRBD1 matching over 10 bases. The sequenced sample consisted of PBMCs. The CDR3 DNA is TGTGCCAGCAGCTTAGCGGGGACAGGGGCCCACGAGCAGTACTTC. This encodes CASSLAGTGAHEQYF.